Below are 29 T cell receptor beta chains sequenced from a single sample in a study of PD-L1 blockade in urothelial cancer. Using immunoSEQ multiplex PCR, the repertoire was profiled, and TCRdb retains in-frame clones only, with some absent. Here the sample spans about 100,000 clones, under 85% being singletons. This sample comprised PBMCs, obtained around atezolizumab (anti-PD-L1) treatment. The receptors were sampled from a man aged 50-60 years with urothelial cancer.

The J gene is TRBJ2-1, the V gene TRBV27, with D uncertain. Trimming left V 4 bases short and J 4 bases short, with 17 bases between. Looked up from germline, CDR1 is MNHEY and CDR2 is SMNVEV (reference sequence). This CDR3 is built from 16 residues. CDR3 residues: CASSSTANSRYNEQFF. The CDR3 nucleotides are TGTGCCAGCAGTTCAACAGCTAATTCAAGATACAATGAGCAGTTCTTC.

This chain links TRBV5-6 with TRBJ1-2; 8 bases line up with TRBD1. After removal of 4 bases from V and 6 bases from J, the junction contained 5 bases not matched to a gene. This CDR3 has 13 amino acids. Germline CDR1 reads SGHDT; CDR2 reads YYEEEE. The DNA of the CDR3 is TGTGCCAGCAGCGCCGGACAGGGCAATGGCTACACCTTC. This gives the protein CASSAGQGNGYTF.

V and J are TRBV18 and TRBJ2-2; 7 bases map to TRBD1. Germline loops: CDR1 KGHSH, CDR2 LQKENI. V lost 4 bases and J lost 0; bases outside the gene matches: 5. The CDR3 is 16 residues long. CDR3 in amino acids: CASSLLGQTNTGELFF. CDR3 DNA sequence: TGTGCCAGCTCACTCCTGGGACAGACGAACACCGGGGAGCTGTTTTTT.

This clone was seen just once. The V gene is TRBV6-5, the J gene TRBJ2-2, with TRBD2 matching 7 bases. J gave up 5 bases and V 8 bases, and 2 bases lay outside the gene matches. The CDR3 extends over 12 amino acids. Germline values: CDR1 MNHEY, CDR2 SVGAGI. The CDR3 sequence: CASGRATGELFF. The CDR3 DNA sequence: TGTGCCAGCGGGAGGGCGACCGGGGAGCTGTTTTTT.

The chain couples TRBV5-4 to TRBJ2-5; D ambiguous. V lost 3 bases and J lost 0, with 6 bases in between. CDR1 and CDR2 from the germline V gene are SGHNT and YYREEE (reference sequence). The CDR3 is 13 residues long. CDR3 sequence reads: CASSSGYQETQYF. CDR3 DNA sequence: TGTGCCAGCAGCTCAGGATACCAAGAGACCCAGTACTTC.

This chain links TRBV6-6 with TRBJ2-1; 8 bases are a match to TRBD2. CDR1 is MNHNY and CDR2 is SVGAGI in the germline V gene (reference sequence). With V trimmed by 2 bases and J by 5 bases, 5 bases remained unmatched. This CDR3 is 15 amino acids long. The CDR3 loop is CASSYGSGSHNEQFF. CDR3 nucleotide sequence: TGTGCCAGCAGTTACGGGAGCGGGAGTCACAATGAGCAGTTCTTC.

The rearrangement links TRBV6-4 to TRBJ1-4; D not resolved. V lost 0 bases to trimming and J lost 7 bases, with 6 bases between them. Looked up from germline, CDR1 is MRHNA and CDR2 is SNTAGT. This CDR3 contains 13 residues. This chain's CDR3 is CASSDSRGEKLFF. The CDR3 region has the DNA TGTGCCAGCAGTGACTCACGGGGTGAAAAACTGTTTTTT.

This chain uses TRBV6-5 with TRBJ2-5, with TRBD1 matching over 7 bases. J gave up 9 bases and V 6 bases, and 7 bases lay outside the gene matches. The CDR3 extends over 12 amino acids. CDR1 is MNHEY, CDR2 SVGAGI, per germline. The CDR3 nucleotides read TGTGCCAGCAGAGGGGACAGTTCGCCCCAGTACTTC. This codes for CASRGDSSPQYF.

The rearrangement uses TRBV9 and TRBJ2-5; TRBD2 is a possible D gene (6 bases). CDR1 and CDR2 (germline): SGDLS, YYNGEE. The CDR3 has 13 residues. Trimming took 3 bases from V and 7 from J, leaving 13 bases between them. DNA for the CDR3: TGTGCCAGCAGCGCGCTAGCGCCGGGGACCCAGTACTTC. This codes for CASSALAPGTQYF.

V usage is TRBV4-1 and J usage is TRBJ2-3; D possibly corresponds to TRBD1 (6 bases). The CDR3 has 13 residues. The germline gives CDR1 MGHRA, CDR2 YSYEKL. The germline V and J ends were trimmed by 0 bases and 12 bases, with 13 bases remaining between them. CDR3 region: CASSQERQEFQYF. The CDR3 nucleotides read TGCGCCAGCAGCCAAGAAAGACAGGAGTTTCAGTATTTT.

The V gene is TRBV4-1, the J gene TRBJ2-1; 9 nucleotides align to TRBD2. V trimming: 2 bases; J trimming: 1 base; junction bases outside the gene matches: 6. Germline assignment: CDR1 MGHRA and CDR2 YSYEKL. The CDR3 has 17 amino acids. CDR3: CASSQPILAGSYNEQFF. Here the CDR3 DNA reads TGCGCCAGCAGCCAACCAATCCTAGCGGGATCCTACAATGAGCAGTTCTTC.

This clone appeared a single time. This chain links TRBV5-4 with TRBJ2-7, with 9 bases matching TRBD1. This CDR3 spans 15 amino acids. In germline, CDR1 is SGHNT, CDR2 YYREEE (reference sequence). After removal of 2 bases from V and 1 base from J, the junction contained 4 bases not matched to a gene. This CDR3 is CASSFGQGISYEQYF. The DNA for the CDR3 is TGTGCCAGCAGCTTCGGACAGGGGATTTCCTACGAGCAGTACTTC.

This chain uses TRBV5-5 with TRBJ1-2; D not resolved. The V end lost 0 bases, the J end lost 4 bases, and 13 bases lay between the germline ends. The CDR3 has 15 amino acids. Per germline, CDR1 SGHKS and CDR2 YYEKEE (reference sequence). CDR3 in amino acids: CASSLDSLSIYGYTF. The CDR3 bases are TGTGCCAGCAGCTTGGATAGCCTTTCGATCTATGGCTACACCTTC.

This sequence joins TRBV27 and TRBJ2-3; D unclear. The CDR3 is 15 residues long. Deletions cut 2 bases from V and 3 bases from J, with 12 bases between. Per the germline V gene, CDR1 is MNHEY and CDR2 is SMNVEV (reference sequence). As DNA, the CDR3 is TGTGCCAGCAGTTTAGGCCCCTTTACGACAGATACGCAGTATTTT. Translating it yields CASSLGPFTTDTQYF.

The CDR3 DNA is TGTGCCAGCAGTGAAGGAGGGTCCGGCTACACCTTC. Encoded protein: CASSEGGSGYTF. The chain combines TRBV6-1 with TRBJ1-2; D remains unclear. The length of the CDR3 is 12 residues. The V end was cut by 1 base, the J end by 8 bases, with 8 bases between. Per the germline V gene, CDR1 is MNHNS and CDR2 is SASEGT.

The V gene is TRBV6-5, the J gene TRBJ2-3; weak D call: TRBD2 (6 bases). The V gene lost 6 bases and the J gene lost 5 bases, with 12 bases spanning the gap. The CDR3 consists of 13 residues. Looked up from germline, CDR1 is MNHEY and CDR2 is SVGAGI. CDR3 bases: TGTGCCAGCAGACACGGCGGGGAAGATACGCAGTATTTT. Translated, it gives CASRHGGEDTQYF.

The chain uses TRBV19 and TRBJ1-2; D perhaps matches TRBD1 (6 bases). The CDR3 is 13 amino acids. CDR1 and CDR2 (germline): LNHDA, SQIVND (reference sequence). The V and J ends lost 4 bases and 2 bases respectively, with 8 bases between them. The CDR3 loop reads CASSTQGNYGYTF. The CDR3 DNA reads as TGTGCCAGTAGTACCCAGGGGAACTATGGCTACACCTTC.

V gene TRBV6-5 combines with J gene TRBJ1-4, with D perhaps TRBD1 (5 bases). There are 15 residues in the CDR3. V was clipped by 5 bases and J by 8 bases, with 18 bases between them. The germline gives CDR1 MNHEY, CDR2 SVGAGI. The CDR3: CASSTRTPIREKLFF. CDR3 coding DNA: TGTGCCAGCAGTACGAGGACACCCATACGGGAAAAACTGTTTTTT.

The J gene is TRBJ1-2, the V gene TRBV6-1; D ambiguous. Germline loops: CDR1 MNHNS, CDR2 SASEGT. The CDR3 contains 10 residues. The V gene lost 6 bases and the J gene lost 8 bases, with 7 bases spanning the gap. The CDR3 nucleotides read TGTGCCAGCAGCCTCGGGGGCTACACCTTC. It specifies CASSLGGYTF.

The rearrangement links TRBV7-2 to TRBJ1-5, with D perhaps TRBD1 (6 bases). The CDR3 spans 13 residues. V was trimmed by 3 bases and J by 5 bases, leaving 8 bases between them. CDR1 and CDR2 (germline): SGHTA, FQGNSA. The CDR3 DNA is TGTGCCAGCAGCTTGGCAGGGGATCAGCCCCAGCATTTT. It codes for CASSLAGDQPQHF.

The chain combines TRBV28 with TRBJ1-1; 7 bases line up with TRBD1. This CDR3 comprises 14 residues. V gave up 2 bases and J gave up 5 bases; unmatched junction bases: 5. Germline V gene sequence: CDR1 MDHEN, CDR2 SYDVKM. The DNA of the CDR3 is TGTGCCAGCAGTTTAATGACAGGGAGGACTGAAGCTTTCTTT. Translation gives CASSLMTGRTEAFF.

Here the CDR3 reads CASSPLTSGRANTQYF. The DNA of the CDR3 is TGTGCCAGCAGCCCCCTCACTAGCGGGAGGGCGAATACGCAGTATTTT. The gene calls are TRBV7-8 and TRBJ2-3; the match to TRBD2 covers 13 bases. Germline CDR1 and CDR2: SGHVS and FQNEAQ. CDR3 size: 16 residues. The V segment lost 5 bases and the J segment 7 bases; nucleotides outside the gene matches: 9.

This clone came up once. J is TRBJ1-4 and V is TRBV28; 8 bases agree with TRBD1. The CDR3 totals 14 residues. Germline CDR1 and CDR2: MDHEN and SYDVKM. Trimming took 6 bases from V and 7 from J; bases not matched to a gene: 7. CDR3 region: CASSRQGLGEKLFF. The CDR3 nucleotides are TGTGCCAGCAGCCGACAGGGGTTAGGTGAAAAACTGTTTTTT.

The chain recombines TRBV6-4 with TRBJ2-1; 7 bases are shared with TRBD2. Germline V gene lookup returns CDR1 MRHNA and CDR2 SNTAGT. J was trimmed by 8 bases and V by 2 bases; bases with no gene match: 9. CDR3 length equals 15 residues. CDR3 protein: CASSDGTSAFHEQFF. CDR3 in DNA: TGTGCCAGCAGTGACGGAACTAGCGCGTTTCATGAGCAGTTCTTC.

This chain uses TRBV19 with TRBJ2-2; tentatively, D is TRBD2 (5 bases). CDR3 length: 16 amino acids. The V gene lost 3 bases and the J gene lost 7 bases, with 18 bases spanning the gap. The germline CDR1 and CDR2 sequences are LNHDA and SQIVND (reference sequence). DNA of the CDR3: TGTGCCAGTAGTATGCGCGGAGGAGTATTAGTCGGGGAGCTGTTTTTT. It codes for CASSMRGGVLVGELFF. The variable domain in full, completed from reference TRBV19 and TRBJ2-2, reads DGGITQSPKYLFRKEGQNVTLSCEQNLNHDAMYWYRQDPGQGLRLIYYSQIVNDFQKGDIAEGYSVSREKKESFPLTVTSAQKNPTAFYLCASSMRGGVLVGELFFGEGSRLTVL.

This chain connects TRBV4-1 to TRBJ2-1, with 7 bases aligning to TRBD1. V lost 1 base, J lost 1 base, and 7 bases stayed unmatched. The V gene's germline CDR1 is MGHRA and CDR2 YSYEKL. This CDR3 spans 17 amino acids. DNA for the CDR3: TGCGCCAGCAGCCAAGGGCCGGACAGGATGTCCTACAATGAGCAGTTCTTC. Its protein product is CASSQGPDRMSYNEQFF.

J is TRBJ1-6 and V is TRBV30, with a tentative D call TRBD1 (6 bases). V dropped 2 bases and J dropped 5 bases, with 13 bases sitting between them. From germline, CDR1 is GTSNPN and CDR2 SVGIG (reference sequence). The CDR3 is 15 residues long. CDR3 loop: CAWSLGHTNNSPLHF. DNA of the CDR3: TGTGCCTGGAGTTTGGGACACACAAATAATTCACCCCTCCACTTT.

With regard to this clone: The junction differs from germline at one of its ends, possibly a read error. The J gene is TRBJ2-5, the V gene TRBV7-7; 9 bases align to TRBD2. The CDR3 covers 15 residues. From germline, CDR1 is SSHAT and CDR2 FNYEAQ (reference sequence). CDR3 in DNA: TGTGCTAGCAGCTTAGTTGGTAGCGGGAGAGAGACCCAGTACTTC. Encoded protein: CASSLVGSGRETQYF.

This sequence joins TRBV6-5 and TRBJ2-7; maybe TRBD1 (5 bases). The J call may be incorrect, as the DNA end agrees better with TRBJ2-1. The CDR3 is made up of 13 amino acids. Per germline, CDR1 MNHEY and CDR2 SVGAGI. This CDR3 reads CASSRQTNYEQFF. The CDR3 DNA follows: TGTGCCAGCAGTAGACAGACCAACTACGAGCAGTTCTTC.